The sequence of this T cell receptor (beta chain) was determined in a study of blood T cell repertoires in COVID-19. Study at large: Specimens from acute and convalescent COVID-19 originated in the United States, Italy and Spain. T cells, B-cell-depleted T cells, or PBMCs supplied cDNA or gDNA.

TCRdb's table, derived via immunoSEQ multiplex PCR, lists solely in-frame clones and lacks some. This table has fewer than 140,000 clones, less than 85% appearing once. Germline-derived CDR1 and CDR2 are KGHSH and LQKENI. This CDR3 has 16 residues. The V end was cut by 1 base, the J end by 7 bases, with 19 bases between. This clone came up a few times. The source of this sequence is a woman in her sixties or seventies with acute or convalescent COVID-19. Sample: peripheral blood. The genes are TRBV18 and TRBJ1-2; maybe TRBD1 (5 bases). CDR3 amino acids: CASSPRGGNNDGGYTF. CDR3 sequence (DNA): TGTGCCAGCTCACCACGGGGGGGAAACAACGACGGTGGCTACACCTTC.